This T cell receptor beta chain was recovered during a study of early T cells in non-severe SARS-CoV-2 infection. CDR1 and CDR2 from the germline V gene are SGDLS and YYNGEE. V shed 4 bases and J 8 bases; nucleotides not matched to a gene: 14. The CDR3 covers 16 residues. There are many counts of this clonotype. TCRdb independently ran MiXCR on the 5' RACE reads; one entry per CDR3 protein. This table has tens of thousands of distinct CDR3 sequences, about an eighth appearing once. The chain has TRBV9 and TRBJ2-1, with TRBD1 matching 8 bases. This TCR derives from an adult who was a healthcare worker with PCR-confirmed SARS-CoV-2 infection or an uninfected control (not recorded which). The specimen sequenced was whole blood. The CDR3 sequence is CASSSSGTGPFDEQFF. As DNA, the CDR3 is TGTGCCAGCAGCTCATCTGGGACAGGACCCTTCGATGAGCAGTTCTTC.